Here is one TCR beta chain with its context. What antigen it recognizes has not been identified. Per-base qualities were not stored, and no clone one base away is much larger. From cysteine to phenylalanine, the CDR3 is 13 amino acids long. The entry retains the CDR3 DNA only, 39 bases that are in frame from base 1. V is cut by 4 bases and J by 4 bases, and the space between the germline ends is 10 bases. The germline V gene supplies CDR1 MNHNS and CDR2 SASEGT. The sample belongs to a study of cytomegalovirus exposure and HLA in healthy donors (dated by TCRdb to 2016 to 2017). Regarding the research as a whole: According to an earlier analysis of 550 to 750 of the donors, 150 million to 200 million T cells yielded roughly 110 million unique TCR beta sequences and approximately 280 Gb of sequence data. In a later genetic analysis, genome-wide SNP genotypes for about three fifths of the 666 donors were used, and that subset was treated as a discovery cohort. About 280 gigabases of sequencing data and 80 million or so unique TCR sequences were included in an early release covering around 650 HLA-typed donors. Typing coverage differed by locus: A, B, C, DRB1 and DQB1 were typed in about 620-640 donors, DQA1 in about 500, DPA1 in 606, and DPB1 in roughly 470. On average, roughly 250,000 unique TCR beta nucleotide sequences were sequenced per donor among several hundred genotyped donors of the cohort, with roughly 20% of those sequences being non-productive. Among the roughly 400 genotyped donors, approximately 82% belonged to the genetic ancestry cluster associated with self-reported Caucasian donors. Alongside the repertoire data, information on donor age, sex, ethnicity and CMV serostatus was compiled. Because of strong linkage in the cohort, a handful of DR-DQ haplotypes were treated as single units for association and clustering. The T cell repertoires of around 670 subjects were profiled by immunosequencing and related to cytomegalovirus serostatus. All discovery cohort repertoires had been generated using a single sequencing platform. The later analysis used no new phenotypic data to find candidate immune exposures, relying instead on TCR beta sequences and their occurrence across donors. Besides the first cohort of 550 to 750 subjects, a separate validation cohort made up of 120 different subjects was used. The aim of the study was to test whether cataloging public T cell receptors could identify signatures of past pathogen exposure. An earlier analysis of approximately 580 of the donors used high-throughput TCR beta sequencing to judge whether each TCR beta V gene segment behaved as functional or pseudogenic. The study combined high-throughput TCR immunosequencing, statistical association of individual TCRs with disease status, and machine learning to predict cytomegalovirus infection status. HLA typing included class I and class II loci at four-digit resolution. A later analysis re-analyzed previously published TCR beta repertoires from 500 to 700 donors and added high-resolution HLA genotyping to study TCR occurrence patterns. The investigation overall reported the following: An earlier analysis of around 600 of the donors showed that most TCR beta V segments appeared in productive rearrangements either about 87% or about 30% of the time, which broadly matched IMGT annotations. In a later analysis, most CMV-associated TCR beta chains were found to appear HLA-restricted, with HLA associations seemingly driven largely by CMV exposure. Three of the identified cytomegalovirus-associated TCR beta chains were confirmed in vitro to be specific for cytomegalovirus antigens. When HLA alleles, especially DR and DQ, strongly co-occurred, attributing TCR associations to individual alleles was difficult. The classifier was reported to diagnose cytomegalovirus status with high specificity and sensitivity in both the original and validation cohorts. Most TCR sequences were observed very rarely across donors, whereas some public TCRs were present in many individuals. In a later analysis, HLA-associated TCR beta chains were found to be more clonally expanded and to have lower generation probabilities than equally common non-associated chains. A cluster of highly shared sequence variants was judged likely to represent a technical artifact of the sequencing pipeline. Over 15 rarely observed V segments, including chromosome 9 orphons, were excluded from the earlier analysis of about 500 of the donors because counts were too low. At a false discovery rate of 0.05, a later analysis linked some 18,000 TCR beta sequences to specific HLA alleles. The 87-base-pair reads could not distinguish some IMGT-functional V segments, including TRBV6-2 and TRBV6-3, so those segments were excluded. It was suggested by the authors that the approach could potentially be generalized to other disease states and immunological phenotypes. A later genetic analysis reported fewer N-insertions in productive TCRs among donors in an Asian-associated ancestry cluster than the roughly 640-donor mean. A later analysis found that TCR association rates varied across HLA loci, with DRB1 alleles showing the most associated TCRs and HLA-C alleles the fewest. HLA typing was unavailable for some donors at each locus, so association tests used only the typed subset. In a later genetic analysis, a missense DCLRE1C variant was associated with V-gene and J-gene trimming of TCR beta chains, and the association was replicated in an independent cohort. The cohort was sequenced for TCR beta chains only, and without alpha or paired-chain data the features that could be detected were limited. A further reported finding was that TCR beta sequences accurately predicted the HLA-A and HLA-B alleles for most subjects in the first cohort. Sequencing depth was assumed to be roughly uniform across donors in the presence/absence analyses, though that assumption may not hold. In the study, approximately 160 TCR beta chains were listed as associated with cytomegalovirus. Correlated functional status among segregating V segments might be attributable to linkage disequilibrium, but an unknown experimental factor could not be ruled out. According to a later analysis, parvovirus B19, influenza, CMV and Epstein-Barr virus appeared linked to several top co-occurrence clusters. CMV serostatus was the only immune exposure information available for the cohort.

The cohort comprised some 730 healthy bone marrow donors. At the time of sampling, all cohort members were nominally healthy, though unrecorded immune exposures were likely present. The donor was CMV seronegative and belonged to the group of more than 300 seronegative cohort members. A peripheral blood sample was collected from each donor, and TCR beta sequencing was performed on peripheral blood mononuclear cells. The Qiagen DNeasy Blood Extraction Kit was used to extract genomic DNA from the blood cell samples. Preparation of the library involved the immunoSEQ multiplex PCR assay. A mixture of 60 forward primers for TCR Vbeta segments and 13 reverse primers for TCR Jbeta segments was used in the multiplex PCR. A multiplex PCR assay on genomic DNA amplified the CDR3 region of rearranged TCR beta genes. On the Illumina HiSeq System, the amplified TCR beta libraries were sequenced as 87-base-pair reads. As for the authors' bioinformatics: A later analysis counted tens of millions of unique TCR beta chains across the 550 to 700 repertoires, and some 11 million of these chains were shared by at least two donors. Raw reads were error-corrected and collapsed into unique sequences by a nearest-neighbor algorithm in which closely related sequences were merged to remove PCR and sequencing errors. Alignment of CDR3 sequences to IMGT reference sequences was used to assign V, D and J gene segments. For a sequence to be retained, a match of at least six nucleotides to both a V gene segment and a J gene segment was required. A rearrangement counted as productive if the CDR3 had no stop codons and remained in frame with V and J, and every other rearrangement counted as non-productive. CDR3 was defined by IMGT convention, running from the second conserved V-encoded cysteine to the conserved J-encoded phenylalanine. The earlier analysis of 550 to 650 of the donors excluded any sequence lacking an unambiguous match to a single V gene segment. An earlier analysis of several hundred of the donors classified V segments as functional when productive rearrangements were above 56.7% and as segregating when the standard deviation between donors was above 5%. A statistical classification framework was built to diagnose cytomegalovirus status from the catalog of TCR beta chain sequences. V and J gene assignment, in a later analysis, came from comparing TCR nucleotide sequences with IMGT/GENE-DB human TR gene sequences. A later analysis assigned CDR3 sequences and most-parsimonious VDJ recombination scenarios with the TCRdist pipeline. A later analysis defined each TCR beta chain by its CDR3 amino acid sequence plus V-gene family, and excluded reads lacking a unique V-gene family. To address suspected cross-contamination and a sequencing artifact, a later analysis removed approximately 590 highly shared, low-generation-probability nucleotide sequences. In a later analysis, a clonal expansion index was calculated for each public chain from normalized within-repertoire ranks of inferred template counts. In a later analysis, generation probabilities were computed with a VDJ recombination model fitted to out-of-frame rearrangements, and the resulting probabilities were checked against IGoR. A later analysis scored TCR-TCR, TCR-HLA and TCR-CMV co-occurrence with hypergeometric tests, applying a repertoire-size bias correction to TCR pairs. To estimate false discovery rates, a later analysis permuted the HLA or CMV assignments 20 times. In a later analysis, co-occurring TCRs were grouped using DBSCAN, and TCRdist sequence similarity was added for clustering within HLA-allele-positive subsets. Repertoires with fewer than 30,000 or more than 120,000 public chains were left out of co-occurrence clustering, as were five repertoires with anomalous nucleotide sharing. Entries here come from immuneACCESS through TCRdb and include only in-frame sequences with V and J called. Some clones fail to appear in such tables; in the studies checked, an unresolved V gene covers under half of the shortfall, and the cause of the remainder is unknown. The V and J calls and clone size were taken over from that table, and D and trimming were inferred from the DNA. For this sample there are around 200,000 clones; around 68% appear just once. Just under 3% of the sample is held by the ten biggest clonotypes.

Rearrangement joined TRBV6-1 to TRBJ2-5; 6 matching bases give a weak D call of TRBD1. Sequencing input: PBMCs. This receptor was taken from a man aged 40-49 years in good health and CMV-seronegative. The CDR3 amino acid sequence is: CASSGIRGETQYF. The DNA sequence is given as TGTGCCAGCAGTGGAATCAGGGGAGAGACCCAGTACTTC.